These 4 T cell receptor beta chains were sequenced from one sample in a study of technical replicates of blood from several donors. Sequencing used immunoSEQ multiplex PCR; TCRdb keeps in-frame clones, though not all of them. The sample has more than 65,000 clones, 90% to 95% seen once. Sequencing was done on a sample of T cells isolated from PBMCs. These receptors all stem from a human donor in good health.

The chain is built from TRBV14 and TRBJ2-3; D possibly corresponds to TRBD2 (5 bases). The V gene's germline CDR1 is SGHDN and CDR2 FVKESK. Trimming took 2 bases from V and 1 from J, leaving 19 bases between them. The CDR3 has 18 residues. CDR3: CASSQFHLGVRGTDTQYF. CDR3 DNA: TGTGCCAGCAGCCAATTCCACTTGGGAGTGAGGGGCACAGATACGCAGTATTTT.

The gene calls are TRBV7-2 and TRBJ2-7; 11 bases match TRBD2. The CDR3 loop spans 18 amino acids. Germline trimming cut 3 bases from V and 6 bases from J; bases unmatched to any gene: 16. Germline V CDR1 and CDR2: SGHTA, FQGNSA. CDR3 coding DNA: TGTGCCAGCAGCTTGGGAGGACTAGCGGGTGACAGACACCCCGAGCAGTACTTC. Residues: CASSLGGLAGDRHPEQYF.

The J gene is TRBJ2-5, the V gene TRBV5-1, with TRBD2 identical over 12 bases. CDR1 SGHRS and CDR2 YFSETQ come from the germline V gene. The V and J ends lost 0 bases and 1 base, in that order; junction bases with no gene match: 4. This CDR3 is built from 17 residues. The CDR3 loop is CASSLGLAGASQETQYF. In DNA form, the CDR3 reads TGCGCCAGCAGCTTGGGACTAGCGGGAGCCTCCCAAGAGACCCAGTACTTC.

The J gene is TRBJ2-1, the V gene TRBV7-6, with 11 bases identical to TRBD2. Unmatched junction bases numbered 6, after V lost 6 bases and J lost 5 bases. The length of the CDR3 is 15 residues. Looked up from germline, CDR1 is SGHVS and CDR2 is FNYEAQ. The CDR3 here is CASRTGTSGDNEQFF. CDR3 in DNA: TGTGCCAGCAGAACCGGGACTAGCGGAGACAATGAGCAGTTCTTC.